This TCR beta chain stems from a study of blood T cell repertoires in COVID-19. Study in general: Spain, Italy and the United States supplied samples that represented acute and convalescent COVID-19. T cells, B-cell-depleted T cells, or PBMCs supplied cDNA or gDNA.

Source study methods: Counts of nucleated cells, estimated from reference gene primer amplification, were obtained. Clones were read by immunoSEQ multiplex PCR, and TCRdb kept only the in-frame ones, dropping some. V, J and clone size derive from that table, while D and trimming were established from the DNA sequence. The profile covers some 290,000 clones, with 90% appearing a single time and about 1% taken by the ten largest. V gave up 6 bases and J gave up 5 bases, with 5 bases separating them. Germline V gene lookup returns CDR1 MNHEY and CDR2 SMNVEV (reference sequence). CDR3 length: 11 residues.

The chain combines TRBV27 with TRBJ2-1; D not resolved. This clonotype originated in a woman in her thirties or forties with COVID-19, enrolled during active disease. The specimen sequenced was peripheral blood. The CDR3 DNA sequence: TGTGCCAGCAGGAGTAACAATGAGCAGTTCTTC. This codes for CASRSNNEQFF.